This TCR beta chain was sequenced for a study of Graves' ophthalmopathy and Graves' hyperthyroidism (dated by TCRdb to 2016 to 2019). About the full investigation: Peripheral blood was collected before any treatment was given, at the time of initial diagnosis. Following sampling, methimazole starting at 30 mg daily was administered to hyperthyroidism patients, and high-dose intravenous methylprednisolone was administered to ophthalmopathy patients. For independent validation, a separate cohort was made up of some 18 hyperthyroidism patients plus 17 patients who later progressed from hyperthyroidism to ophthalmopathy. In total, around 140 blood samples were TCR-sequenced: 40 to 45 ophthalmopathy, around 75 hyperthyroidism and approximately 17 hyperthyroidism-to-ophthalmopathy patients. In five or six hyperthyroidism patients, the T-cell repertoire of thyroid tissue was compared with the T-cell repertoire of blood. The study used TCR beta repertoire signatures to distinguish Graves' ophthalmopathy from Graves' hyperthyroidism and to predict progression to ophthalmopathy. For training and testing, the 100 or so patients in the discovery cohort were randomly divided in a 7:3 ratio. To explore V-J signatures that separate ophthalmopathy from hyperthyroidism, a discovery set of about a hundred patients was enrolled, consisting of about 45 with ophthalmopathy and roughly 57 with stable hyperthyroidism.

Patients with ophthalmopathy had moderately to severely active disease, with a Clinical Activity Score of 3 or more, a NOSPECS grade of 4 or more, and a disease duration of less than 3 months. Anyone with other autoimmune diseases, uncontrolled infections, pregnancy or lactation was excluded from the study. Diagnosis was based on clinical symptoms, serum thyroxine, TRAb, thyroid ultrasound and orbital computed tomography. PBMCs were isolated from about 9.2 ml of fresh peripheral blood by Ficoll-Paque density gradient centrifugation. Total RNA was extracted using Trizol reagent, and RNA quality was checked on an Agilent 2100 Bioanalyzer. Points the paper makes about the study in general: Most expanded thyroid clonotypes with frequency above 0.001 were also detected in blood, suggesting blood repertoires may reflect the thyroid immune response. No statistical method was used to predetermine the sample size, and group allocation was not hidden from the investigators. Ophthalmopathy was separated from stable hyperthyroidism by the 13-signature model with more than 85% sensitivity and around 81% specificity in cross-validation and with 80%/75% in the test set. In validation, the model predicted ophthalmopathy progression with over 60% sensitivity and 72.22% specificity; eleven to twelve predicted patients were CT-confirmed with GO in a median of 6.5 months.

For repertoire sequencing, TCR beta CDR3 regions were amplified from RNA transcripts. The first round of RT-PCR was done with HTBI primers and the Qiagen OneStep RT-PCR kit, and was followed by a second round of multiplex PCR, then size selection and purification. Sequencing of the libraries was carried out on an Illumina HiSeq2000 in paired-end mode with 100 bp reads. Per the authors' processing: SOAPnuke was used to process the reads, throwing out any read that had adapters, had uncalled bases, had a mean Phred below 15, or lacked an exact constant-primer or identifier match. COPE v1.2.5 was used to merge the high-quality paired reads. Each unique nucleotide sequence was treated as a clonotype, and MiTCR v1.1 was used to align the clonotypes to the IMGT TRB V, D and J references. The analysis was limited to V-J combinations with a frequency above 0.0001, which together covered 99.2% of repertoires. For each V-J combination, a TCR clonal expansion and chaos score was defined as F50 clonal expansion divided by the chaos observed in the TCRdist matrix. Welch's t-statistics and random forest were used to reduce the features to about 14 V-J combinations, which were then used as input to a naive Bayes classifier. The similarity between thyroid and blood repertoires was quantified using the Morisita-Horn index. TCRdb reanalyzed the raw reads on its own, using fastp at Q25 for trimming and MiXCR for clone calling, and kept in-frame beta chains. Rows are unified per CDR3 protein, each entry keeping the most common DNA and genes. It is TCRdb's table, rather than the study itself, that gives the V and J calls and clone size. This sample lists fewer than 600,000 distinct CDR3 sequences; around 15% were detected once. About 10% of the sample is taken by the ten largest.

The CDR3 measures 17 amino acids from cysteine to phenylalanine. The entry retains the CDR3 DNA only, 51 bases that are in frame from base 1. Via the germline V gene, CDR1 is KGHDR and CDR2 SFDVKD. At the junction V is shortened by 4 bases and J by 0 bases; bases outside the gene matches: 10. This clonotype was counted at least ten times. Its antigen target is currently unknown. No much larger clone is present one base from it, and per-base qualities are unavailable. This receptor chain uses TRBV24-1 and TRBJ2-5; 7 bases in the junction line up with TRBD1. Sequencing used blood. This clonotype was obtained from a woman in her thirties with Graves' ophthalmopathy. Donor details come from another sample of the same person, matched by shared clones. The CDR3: CATSDQPTGEYQETQYF. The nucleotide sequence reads TGTGCCACCAGTGACCAACCCACAGGGGAGTACCAAGAGACCCAGTACTTC.